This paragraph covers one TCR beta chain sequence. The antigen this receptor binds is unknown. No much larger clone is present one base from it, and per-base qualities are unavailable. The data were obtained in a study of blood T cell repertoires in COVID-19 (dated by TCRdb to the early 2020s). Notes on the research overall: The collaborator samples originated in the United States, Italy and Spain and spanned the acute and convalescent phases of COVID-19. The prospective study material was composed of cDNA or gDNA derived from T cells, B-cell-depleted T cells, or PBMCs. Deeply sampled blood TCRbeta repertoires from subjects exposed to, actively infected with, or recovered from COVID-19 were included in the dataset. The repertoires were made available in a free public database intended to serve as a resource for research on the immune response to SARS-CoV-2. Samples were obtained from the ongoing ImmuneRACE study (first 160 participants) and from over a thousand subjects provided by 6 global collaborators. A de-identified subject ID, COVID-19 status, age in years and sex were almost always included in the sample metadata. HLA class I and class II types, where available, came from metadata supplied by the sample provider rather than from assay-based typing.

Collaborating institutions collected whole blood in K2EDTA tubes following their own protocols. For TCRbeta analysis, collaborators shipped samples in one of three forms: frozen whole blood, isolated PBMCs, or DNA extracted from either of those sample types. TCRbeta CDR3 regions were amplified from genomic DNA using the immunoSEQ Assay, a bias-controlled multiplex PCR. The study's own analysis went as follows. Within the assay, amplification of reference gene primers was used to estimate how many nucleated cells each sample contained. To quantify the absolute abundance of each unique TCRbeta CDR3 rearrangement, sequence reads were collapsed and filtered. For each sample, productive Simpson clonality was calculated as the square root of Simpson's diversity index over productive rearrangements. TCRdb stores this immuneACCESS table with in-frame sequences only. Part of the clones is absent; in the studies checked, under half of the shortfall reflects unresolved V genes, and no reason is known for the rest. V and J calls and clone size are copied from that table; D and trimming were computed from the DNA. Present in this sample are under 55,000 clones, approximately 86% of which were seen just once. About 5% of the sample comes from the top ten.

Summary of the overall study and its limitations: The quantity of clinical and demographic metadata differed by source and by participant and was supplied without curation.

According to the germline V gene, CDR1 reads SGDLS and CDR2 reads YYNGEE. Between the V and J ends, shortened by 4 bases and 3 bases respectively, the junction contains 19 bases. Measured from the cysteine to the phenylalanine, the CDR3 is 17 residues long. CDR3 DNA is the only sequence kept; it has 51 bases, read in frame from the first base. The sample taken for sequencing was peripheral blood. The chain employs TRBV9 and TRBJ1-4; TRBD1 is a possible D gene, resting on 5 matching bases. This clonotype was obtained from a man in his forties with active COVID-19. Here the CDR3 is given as CASSPNAMTASNEKLFF. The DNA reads TGTGCCAGCAGCCCTAACGCCATGACAGCTTCTAATGAAAAACTGTTTTTT. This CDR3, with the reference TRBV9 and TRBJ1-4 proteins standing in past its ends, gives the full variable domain DSGVTQTPKHLITATGQRVTLRCSPRSGDLSVYWYQQSLDQGLQFLIQYYNGEERAKGNILERFSAQQFPDLHSELNLSSLELGDSALYFCASSPNAMTASNEKLFFGSGTQLSVL.